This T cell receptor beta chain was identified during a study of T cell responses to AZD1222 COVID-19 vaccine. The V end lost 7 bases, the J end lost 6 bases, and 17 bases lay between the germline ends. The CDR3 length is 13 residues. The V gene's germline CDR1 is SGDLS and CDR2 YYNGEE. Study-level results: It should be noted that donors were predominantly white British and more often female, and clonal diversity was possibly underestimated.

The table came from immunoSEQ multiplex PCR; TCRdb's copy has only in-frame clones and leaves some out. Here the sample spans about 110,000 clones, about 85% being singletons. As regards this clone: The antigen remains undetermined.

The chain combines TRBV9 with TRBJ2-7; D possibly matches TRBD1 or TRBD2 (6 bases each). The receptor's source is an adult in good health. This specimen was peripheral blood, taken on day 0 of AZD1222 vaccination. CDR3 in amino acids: CASGMGGAFEQYF. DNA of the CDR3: TGTGCCAGCGGGATGGGGGGCGCATTCGAGCAGTACTTC.